Listed here is a single TCR beta chain. This specimen comes from a study of OX40 agonist ivuxolimab in advanced cancers. Clones were read by immunoSEQ multiplex PCR, and TCRdb kept only the in-frame ones, dropping some. The sample carries about 98,000 clones, around 94% recorded once. The CDR3 is 11 residues long. Germline values: CDR1 DFQATT, CDR2 SNEGSKA (reference sequence). Trimming stripped 1 base from V and 7 bases from J, with 7 bases between. The TCR was taken from an adult with an advanced solid tumor such as melanoma, head and neck, liver or kidney cancer. The chain combines TRBV20-1 with TRBJ1-2; no clear D gene. The specimen comprised CD4+ or CD8+ T cells sorted from blood, sampled in a trial of the OX40 agonist ivuxolimab. The CDR3 loop is CSARVGVGYTF. The CDR3 region has the DNA TGCAGTGCTAGAGTCGGGGTTGGCTACACCTTC.